These 28 T cell receptor beta chains share one sample of origin, sequenced in a study of cytomegalovirus exposure and HLA in healthy donors. 13 Jbeta primers and 60 Vbeta primers were used for the PCR. Repertoires were generated with immunoSEQ multiplex PCR, while TCRdb's copy carries only in-frame clones and drops some. The table has around 170,000 clones, more than 75% seen once. The sample was PBMCs. These receptors were obtained from a woman in her late teens or twenties in good health and CMV-seronegative.

This sequence joins TRBV10-1 and TRBJ2-1; D is unresolved. Germline assignment: CDR1 WNHNN and CDR2 SYGVQD (reference sequence). Trimming removed 3 bases from V and 9 bases from J, with 9 bases in between. This CDR3 contains 12 residues. The CDR3 DNA follows: TGCGCCAGCAGTGAATCTGAGCGTGAGCAGTTCTTC. The encoded protein is CASSESEREQFF.

This chain connects TRBV20-1 to TRBJ1-5; possibly TRBD1 for D (5 bases). The CDR3 has 11 residues. CDR1 is DFQATT, CDR2 SNEGSKA, per germline (reference sequence). Trimming took 6 bases from V and 6 from J, leaving 9 bases between them. The chain's CDR3 is CSAREGQPQHF. The CDR3 nucleotides are TGCAGTGCCAGGGAGGGTCAGCCCCAGCATTTT.

This clone is a singleton in its sample. The chain combines TRBV15 with TRBJ1-2, with TRBD1 matching 8 bases. The CDR3 totals 15 residues. In germline, CDR1 is LNHNV, CDR2 YYDKDF (reference sequence). V lost 3 bases and J lost 6; bases outside the gene matches: 9. The CDR3 spells CATSSDGQGIDGYTF. CDR3 bases: TGTGCCACCAGCAGTGACGGACAGGGCATCGATGGCTACACCTTC.

As to this clone: In the same sample, other DNA sequences code for this CDR3. The J gene is TRBJ1-5, the V gene TRBV27; the D gene is possibly TRBD1 (5 bases). With 2 bases removed from V and 7 bases from J, the gap between germline ends came to 9 bases. The CDR3 is 13 residues long. Germline lookup yields CDR1 MNHEY and CDR2 SMNVEV (reference sequence). In DNA, the CDR3 is TGTGCCAGCAGTTTACAGGGTGGGCAGCCCCAGCATTTT. Its translation is CASSLQGGQPQHF.

This chain links TRBV7-2 with TRBJ1-2; perhaps TRBD1 as D (6 bases). The germline V and J ends were trimmed by 4 bases and 6 bases, with 12 bases remaining between them. The germline gives CDR1 SGHTA, CDR2 FQGNSA. CDR3 length equals 13 residues. The CDR3 DNA reads TGTGCCAGCAGCTCACAGGGTTGGGATGGCTACACCTTC. This encodes CASSSQGWDGYTF. The full variable domain, its missing parts supplied by reference TRBV7-2 and TRBJ1-2, is GAGVSQSPSNKVTEKGKDVELRCDPISGHTALYWYRQSLGQGLEFLIYFQGNSAPDKSGLPSDRFSAERTGGSVSTLTIQRTQQEDSAVYLCASSSQGWDGYTFGSGTRLTVV.

As to this clone: The junction departs from germline at one end; a sequencing error may be responsible. This rearrangement joins TRBV7-9 to TRBJ1-2, with D uncertain. Germline CDR1 is SEHNR and CDR2 is FQNEAQ (reference sequence). The CDR3 runs 14 residues. CDR3 in DNA: TGTTCCAGCACCGGAGGCCCTGCTAACTATGGCTACACCTTC. Residues: CSSTGGPANYGYTF.

The V and J genes are TRBV21-1 and TRBJ2-5; whether TRBD2, the table's D call, matches the DNA was not checked. TRBV21-1 is assigned pseudogene status. The CDR3 covers 17 residues. CDR3 bases: TGTGCCAGCAGCAAAGTCAGGTTTAGCGGGGTACAAGAGACCCAGTACTTC. It yields the protein CASSKVRFSGVQETQYF.

The chain joins TRBV4-1 to TRBJ2-5, with 8 bases fitting TRBD2. CDR1 and CDR2 (germline): MGHRA, YSYEKL. V lost 8 bases and J lost 2; bases outside the gene matches: 13. The CDR3 runs 16 residues. CDR3 in amino acids: CASAQGLSGGQETQYF. The CDR3 DNA reads TGCGCCAGCGCTCAGGGGCTGAGCGGGGGACAAGAGACCCAGTACTTC.

This clone appeared once. V usage is TRBV6-5 and J usage is TRBJ2-1; perhaps TRBD2 as D (6 bases). CDR3 size: 16 residues. Trimming pared 4 bases from V and 2 bases from J, leaving 15 bases between. Germline-derived CDR1 and CDR2 are MNHEY and SVGAGI. The CDR3 here is CASSLRRDPAYNEQFF. The DNA for the CDR3 is TGTGCCAGCAGTTTGAGGAGGGACCCCGCCTACAATGAGCAGTTCTTC.

This chain joins TRBV6-5 and TRBJ1-4, with D possibly being TRBD1 (5 bases). V was cut by 0 bases and J by 8 bases, with 13 bases left in between. The germline V gene encodes CDR1 MNHEY and CDR2 SVGAGI. The CDR3 totals 15 residues. CDR3 loop: CASSYSPGSEEKLFF. The CDR3 DNA follows: TGTGCCAGCAGTTACTCTCCAGGGTCGGAGGAAAAACTGTTTTTT.

This clone was seen once. The rearrangement joins TRBV7-2 to TRBJ2-5; D perhaps matches TRBD1 (5 bases). The germline V and J ends were trimmed by 2 bases and 1 base, with 8 bases remaining between them. Germline CDR1 is SGHTA and CDR2 is FQGNSA. There are 14 residues in the CDR3. Here the CDR3 DNA reads TGTGCCAGCAGCTTAACGCAGGGCCAAGAGACCCAGTACTTC. Its translation: CASSLTQGQETQYF.

This clone was detected a few times. This sequence joins TRBV5-6 and TRBJ2-5; 8 positions match TRBD2. CDR3 length equals 13 residues. Germline loops: CDR1 SGHDT, CDR2 YYEEEE. The V segment lost 5 bases and the J segment 4 bases; nucleotides outside the gene matches: 4. The CDR3 spells CASRGTRGETQYF. In DNA, the CDR3 is TGTGCCAGCAGGGGGACTAGAGGAGAGACCCAGTACTTC.

The rearrangement uses TRBV10-3 and TRBJ1-1; no clear D. V was pared by 8 bases and J by 0 bases, with 13 bases between. CDR1 and CDR2 from the germline V gene are ENHRY and SYGVKD. This CDR3 has 14 amino acids. The CDR3 DNA follows: TGTGCCATCGGTCGGTCGGGGATGAACACTGAAGCTTTCTTT. Translating gives CAIGRSGMNTEAFF.

The rearrangement uses TRBV7-9 and TRBJ2-5; no firm D call. This CDR3 contains 12 residues. Trimming removed 5 bases from V and 5 bases from J, with 9 bases in between. CDR1 is SEHNR, CDR2 FQNEAQ, per germline (reference sequence). CDR3 region: CASSGQIETQYF. In DNA form, the CDR3 reads TGTGCCAGCAGCGGGCAGATCGAGACCCAGTACTTC.

The rearrangement links TRBV7-2 to TRBJ2-7; TRBD2 aligns across 7 bases. The V gene end was trimmed by 2 bases and the J gene end by 7 bases; junction bases not matched to a gene: 17. From germline, CDR1 is SGHTA and CDR2 FQGNSA. This CDR3 has 17 residues. Written as DNA, the CDR3 is TGTGCCAGCAGCTTAAAGCTTGGGGGGGTGATGGATTATGAGCAGTACTTC. It codes for CASSLKLGGVMDYEQYF.

The chain joins TRBV7-9 to TRBJ2-1; tentative D call: TRBD2 (6 bases). V lost 4 bases, J lost 6 bases, and 13 bases lay in between. This CDR3 is 14 amino acids long. Germline V gene lookup returns CDR1 SEHNR and CDR2 FQNEAQ (reference sequence). CDR3 coding DNA: TGTGCCAGCAGCTCTACCTTGACTAGCAATGAGCAGTTCTTC. Protein product: CASSSTLTSNEQFF.

The chain couples TRBV27 to TRBJ2-1; 9 nucleotides align to TRBD1. Germline V lookup: CDR1 MNHEY, CDR2 SMNVEV (reference sequence). The CDR3 contains 15 residues. V lost 5 bases and J lost 5; bases outside the gene matches: 7. CDR3 coding DNA: TGTGCCAGCAGTCCGCCGGACAGGGGAAACAATGAGCAGTTCTTC. It specifies CASSPPDRGNNEQFF.

The V and J genes are TRBV2 and TRBJ2-3, with D possibly matching TRBD1 (5 bases). Germline V gene sequence: CDR1 SNHLY, CDR2 FYNNEI. This CDR3 region has 14 residues. The V gene lost 7 bases and the J gene lost 4 bases, with 15 bases spanning the gap. The CDR3 here is CASTPSTAADTQYF. The CDR3 DNA reads as TGTGCCAGCACCCCCTCGACAGCCGCAGATACGCAGTATTTT.

V is TRBV7-6 and J is TRBJ2-7; a weak D match, TRBD1 (5 bases). V was trimmed by 2 bases and J by 4 bases, leaving 12 bases between them. This CDR3 is built from 14 residues. Germline-derived CDR1 and CDR2 are SGHVS and FNYEAQ. The CDR3 DNA follows: TGTGCCAGCAGCTTAACCGCCGACAGTTACGAGCAGTACTTC. Translation: CASSLTADSYEQYF.

This chain uses TRBV6-5 with TRBJ2-7; 10 bases align to TRBD1. The CDR3 runs to 16 residues. In germline, CDR1 is MNHEY, CDR2 SVGAGI. V trimming: 0 bases; J trimming: 2 bases; junction bases outside the gene matches: 4. This CDR3 reads CASSYSGTGDAYEQYF. Written as DNA, the CDR3 is TGTGCCAGCAGTTACTCGGGGACAGGGGATGCCTACGAGCAGTACTTC.

This sequence joins TRBV19 and TRBJ1-1; D unclear. The length of the CDR3 is 13 residues. The V gene lost 5 bases and the J gene lost 0 bases, with 7 bases spanning the gap. The germline V gene has CDR1 LNHDA and CDR2 SQIVND (reference sequence). CDR3 in amino acids: CASSYDLNTEAFF. The DNA of the CDR3 is TGTGCCAGTAGTTATGACTTGAACACTGAAGCTTTCTTT.

The chain links TRBV25-1 to TRBJ2-1, with D perhaps matching TRBD2 (6 bases). This CDR3 has 14 amino acids. CDR1 MGHDK and CDR2 SYGVNS come from the germline V gene. Trimming pared 2 bases from V and 2 bases from J, leaving 7 bases between. The CDR3 nucleotides are TGTGCCAGCAGTGAACCGGGGGCCTACAATGAGCAGTTCTTC. This encodes CASSEPGAYNEQFF.

This chain links TRBV5-4 with TRBJ1-2; 10 positions match TRBD1. Germline-derived CDR1 and CDR2 are SGHNT and YYREEE (reference sequence). V was clipped by 4 bases and J by 3 bases; unmatched bases: 6. This CDR3 spans 15 amino acids. The CDR3 DNA is TGTGCCAGCAGCGTGGACAGGGGGTTCGACTATGGCTACACCTTC. Its translation: CASSVDRGFDYGYTF. Complete variable domain (other parts from reference TRBV5-4 and TRBJ1-2): ETGVTQSPTHLIKTRGQQVTLRCSSQSGHNTVSWYQQALGQGPQFIFQYYREEENGRGNFPPRFSGLQFPNYSSELNVNALELDDSALYLCASSVDRGFDYGYTFGSGTRLTVV.

V gene TRBV11-2 combines with J gene TRBJ2-2, with a weak D call TRBD1 (6 bases). This CDR3 spans 15 amino acids. V lost 5 bases and J 1 base, leaving 11 bases between the germline ends. In germline, CDR1 is SGHAT, CDR2 FQNNGV. DNA of the CDR3: TGTGCCAGCAGCCACCTAGGGGGGAACACCGGGGAGCTGTTTTTT. It codes for CASSHLGGNTGELFF.

The rearrangement links TRBV6-5 to TRBJ1-6; 8 nucleotides match TRBD1. The CDR3 has 14 residues. V shed 5 bases, J shed 7 bases, and the junction held 4 bases outside the gene matches. Germline V CDR1 and CDR2: MNHEY, SVGAGI. The CDR3 protein is CASSRTGFNSPLHF. The CDR3 region has the DNA TGTGCCAGCAGTCGGACAGGGTTCAATTCACCCCTCCACTTT.

The genes are TRBV12-5 and TRBJ2-2; possible D gene TRBD2, 6 bases. CDR1 is LGHNT, CDR2 FRNRAP, per germline. This CDR3 comprises 15 residues. V lost 1 base and J 5 bases, leaving 11 bases between the germline ends. Written as DNA, the CDR3 is TGTGCTAGTGGTTTGGATCAGGGAGGAACCGGGGAGCTGTTTTTT. Translated, it gives CASGLDQGGTGELFF.

The chain joins TRBV7-2 to TRBJ1-1; TRBD1 is a possible D gene (6 bases). The germline gives CDR1 SGHTA, CDR2 FQGNSA. The CDR3 runs 13 residues. Trimming took 5 bases from V and 4 from J, leaving 11 bases between them. The DNA of the CDR3 is TGTGCCAGCAGCGTACACAGGGCCACTGAAGCTTTCTTT. As protein: CASSVHRATEAFF.

The CDR3 spells CASSASGLPGQFF. The CDR3, as DNA: TGTGCCAGCAGCGCAAGCGGACTCCCGGGACAGTTCTTC. The rearrangement uses TRBV21-1 and TRBJ2-1; TRBD2 reflects the table's D call only, with no check against the DNA. TRBV21-1 is termed a pseudogene. CDR3 size: 13 residues.